These 8 T cell receptor beta chains share one sample of origin, sequenced in a study of vaccination effects on CD4 cells after COVID-19. Antigen-specific CD4+ T cell clonotypes were called by their expansion after viral peptide-pool culture in ViraFEST. Isolating CD4+ T cells followed approximately 9 days of culture. According to the study, vaccine recipients showed no prior SARS-CoV-2 infection and negative nucleocapsid antibodies. Which antigens these TCRs recognize remains unknown. Profiled with immunoSEQ multiplex PCR; TCRdb holds only in-frame clones, not every one. The sample lists some 68,000 clones; over 70% were seen once. Material: CD4+ T cells from PBMCs cultured with HCoV-OC43 spike peptides, obtained before COVID-19 vaccination. As for subset: HCoV-OC43 spike overlapping peptide pool stimulation. These receptors were collected from a human donor who received a COVID-19 vaccine.

This chain joins TRBV24-1 and TRBJ2-3, with 8 bases that match TRBD2. Germline V lookup: CDR1 KGHDR, CDR2 SFDVKD. Unmatched junction bases numbered 4, after V lost 0 bases and J lost 3 bases. The CDR3 has 16 amino acids. In DNA, the CDR3 is TGTGCCACCAGTGATTTGGGCGGGGGGCGAACAGATACGCAGTATTTT. Translation gives CATSDLGGGRTDTQYF.

The J gene is TRBJ2-7, the V gene TRBV10-2, with no clear D. V was pared by 10 bases and J by 4 bases, with 5 bases between. From germline, CDR1 is WSHSY and CDR2 SAAADI. This CDR3 spans 9 amino acids. The CDR3 protein is CAISYEQYV. The CDR3, as DNA: TGCGCCATCTCGTACGAGCAGTACGTC.

This clone was detected only once. The J gene is TRBJ2-6, the V gene TRBV5-1; 9 bases map to TRBD1. The CDR3 is 19 residues long. Germline lookup yields CDR1 SGHRS and CDR2 YFSETQ. J gave up 1 base and V 4 bases, and 12 bases lay outside the gene matches. CDR3 nucleotide sequence: TGCGCCAGCAGCCCAACATTACAGGGGGCAGGGTCTGGGGCCAACGTCCTGACTTTC. Amino acid sequence: CASSPTLQGAGSGANVLTF.

This clone was picked up one time. The V gene is TRBV19, the J gene TRBJ2-7; 7 bases map to TRBD1. In germline, CDR1 is LNHDA, CDR2 SQIVND (reference sequence). V shed 7 bases, J shed 3 bases, and the junction held 12 bases outside the gene matches. The CDR3 extends over 15 amino acids. CDR3 loop: CASKLTGTALYEQYV. CDR3 sequence (DNA): TGTGCCAGTAAACTAACCGGGACAGCCCTCTACGAGCAGTACGTC.

This clone was picked up a small number of times. The rearrangement uses TRBV6-2 or TRBV6-3 and TRBJ1-6; 9 nucleotides line up with TRBD1. Germline V CDR1 and CDR2: MNHEY, SVGEGT. This CDR3 has 16 amino acids. After removal of 4 bases from V and 6 bases from J, the junction contained 7 bases not matched to a gene. The CDR3 protein is CASSFTGQGFNSPLHF. The CDR3 region has the DNA TGTGCCAGCAGTTTCACAGGACAGGGGTTTAATTCACCCCTCCACTTT.

There are a few counts of this clone. The V and J genes are TRBV18 and TRBJ1-4; D remains ambiguous. There are 14 residues in the CDR3. The germline V gene has CDR1 KGHSH and CDR2 LQKENI. V was cut by 6 bases and J by 0 bases, with 8 bases left in between. This CDR3 reads CASSPGATNEKLFF. CDR3 nucleotides: TGTGCCAGCTCCCCAGGAGCAACTAATGAAAAACTGTTTTTT. The complete variable domain, with remaining parts taken from reference TRBV18 and TRBJ1-4, reads NAGVMQNPRHLVRRRGQEARLRCSPMKGHSHVYWYRQLPEEGLKFMVYLQKENIIDESGMPKERFSAEFPKEGPSILRIQQVVRGDSAAYFCASSPGATNEKLFFGSGTQLSVL.

The chain is built from TRBV7-2 and TRBJ2-5; 10 bases are a match to TRBD2. CDR1 is SGHTA and CDR2 is FQGNSA in the germline V gene. Losses at the gene ends were 1 base for V and 1 base for J; bases not matched to a gene: 3. This CDR3 has 16 amino acids. The CDR3 reads CASSLGLAGPQETQYF. DNA of the CDR3: TGTGCCAGCAGCTTAGGACTAGCGGGCCCCCAAGAGACCCAGTACTTC.

V is TRBV7-9 and J is TRBJ1-4, with D possibly TRBD1 on 5 matching bases. CDR3 length: 15 residues. V was pared by 0 bases and J by 8 bases, with 13 bases between. CDR1 is SEHNR and CDR2 is FQNEAQ in the germline V gene (reference sequence). This CDR3 reads CASSLARGSGEKLFF. The CDR3 region has the DNA TGTGCCAGCAGCTTAGCGAGGGGCTCAGGAGAAAAACTGTTTTTT.